This T cell receptor (beta chain) emerged from a study of blood T cells in healthy people across ages. A second PCR, run for roughly 7 to 11 cycles, used a sample-barcoded 5' primer plus a J-beta primer mix. Each of the samples gave a minimum of 3 million paired-end reads that contained CDR3. One entry per CDR3 protein, called by TCRdb with MiXCR from the 5' RACE reads. The table has 600,000 to 800,000 distinct CDR3 sequences, around 21% seen once. There are 14 residues in the CDR3. V was trimmed by 5 bases and J by 8 bases, leaving 18 bases between them. Germline V CDR1 and CDR2: SEHNR, FQNEAQ (reference sequence). This clonotype was counted ten times or more.

The clonotype comes from a man aged 70 or older in good health. V gene TRBV7-9 combines with J gene TRBJ1-2; D is uncertain. The sequencing sample was made of blood. The CDR3 protein is CASSTDGVTRGYTF. The DNA of the CDR3 is TGTGCCAGCAGCACCGACGGGGTGACGAGGGGCTACACCTTC.